This T cell receptor (beta chain) is drawn from a study of CD8+ T cells in alopecia areata. The study's findings and limits: Greater clonality was observed in lesional scalp samples, especially alopecia totalis/universalis, versus normal scalp. Mice gave a clearer picture of TCR sharing than patients did, possibly for HLA-related reasons.

On this clone itself: Antigen unknown.

From PBMCs, CD4+ and CD8+ T cells were sorted. The CDR3 runs 15 residues. The germline CDR1 and CDR2 sequences are SEHNR and FQNEAQ (reference sequence). Trimming removed 5 bases from V and 0 bases from J, with 13 bases in between. cDNA reverse transcribed from extracted RNA served as the sequencing template. Using immunoSEQ multiplex PCR, the repertoire was profiled, and TCRdb retains in-frame clones only, with some absent. The sample records some 100,000 clones, about 60% being singletons. The chain joins TRBV7-9 to TRBJ1-1; the D is unclear. The TCR comes from a human donor in good health. Sequenced sample: CD4+ T cells sorted from blood. For the CDR3, the DNA is TGTGCCAGCAGCCGCAACTTAGACCTGAACACTGAAGCTTTCTTT. Amino acid sequence: CASSRNLDLNTEAFF.